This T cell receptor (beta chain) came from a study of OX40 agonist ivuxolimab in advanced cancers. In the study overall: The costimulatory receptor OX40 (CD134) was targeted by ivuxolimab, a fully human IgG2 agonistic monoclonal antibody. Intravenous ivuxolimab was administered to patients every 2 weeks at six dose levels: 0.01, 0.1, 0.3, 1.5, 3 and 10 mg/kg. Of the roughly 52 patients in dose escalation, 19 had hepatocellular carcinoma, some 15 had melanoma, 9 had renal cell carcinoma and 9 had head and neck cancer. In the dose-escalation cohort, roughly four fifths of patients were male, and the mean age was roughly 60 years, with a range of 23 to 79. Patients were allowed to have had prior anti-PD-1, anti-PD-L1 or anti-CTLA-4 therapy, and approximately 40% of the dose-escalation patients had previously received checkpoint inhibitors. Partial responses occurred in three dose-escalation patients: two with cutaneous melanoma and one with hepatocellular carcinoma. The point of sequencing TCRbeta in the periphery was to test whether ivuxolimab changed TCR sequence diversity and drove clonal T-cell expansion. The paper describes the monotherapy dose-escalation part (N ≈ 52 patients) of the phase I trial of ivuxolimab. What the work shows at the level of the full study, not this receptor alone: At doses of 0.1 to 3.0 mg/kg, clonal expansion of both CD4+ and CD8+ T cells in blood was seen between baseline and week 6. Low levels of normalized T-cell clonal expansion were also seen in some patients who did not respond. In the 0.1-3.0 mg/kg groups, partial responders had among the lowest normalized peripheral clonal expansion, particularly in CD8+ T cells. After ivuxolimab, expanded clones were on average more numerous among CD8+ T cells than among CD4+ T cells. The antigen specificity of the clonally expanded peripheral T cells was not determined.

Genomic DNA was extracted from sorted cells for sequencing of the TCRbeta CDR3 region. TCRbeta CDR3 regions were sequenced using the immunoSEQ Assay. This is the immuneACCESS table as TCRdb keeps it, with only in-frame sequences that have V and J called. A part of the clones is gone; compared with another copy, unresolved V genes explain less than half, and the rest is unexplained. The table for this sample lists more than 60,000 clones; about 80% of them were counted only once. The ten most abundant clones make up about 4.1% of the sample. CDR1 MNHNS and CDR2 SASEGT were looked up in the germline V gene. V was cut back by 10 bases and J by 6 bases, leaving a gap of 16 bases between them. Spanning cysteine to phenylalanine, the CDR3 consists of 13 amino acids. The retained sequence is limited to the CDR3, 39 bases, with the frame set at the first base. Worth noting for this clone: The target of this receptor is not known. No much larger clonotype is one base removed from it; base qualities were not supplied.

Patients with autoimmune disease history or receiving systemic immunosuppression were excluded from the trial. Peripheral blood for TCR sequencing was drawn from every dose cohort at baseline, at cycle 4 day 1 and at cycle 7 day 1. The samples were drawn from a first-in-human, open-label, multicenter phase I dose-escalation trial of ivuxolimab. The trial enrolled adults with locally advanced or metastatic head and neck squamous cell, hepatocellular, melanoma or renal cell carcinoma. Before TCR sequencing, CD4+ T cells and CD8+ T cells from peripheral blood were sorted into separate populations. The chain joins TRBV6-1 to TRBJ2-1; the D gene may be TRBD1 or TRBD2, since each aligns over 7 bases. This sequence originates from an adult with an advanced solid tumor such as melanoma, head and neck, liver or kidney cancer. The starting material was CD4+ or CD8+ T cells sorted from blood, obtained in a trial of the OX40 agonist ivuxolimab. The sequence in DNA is TGTGCCACCGAGGGACAGCGGGGCAATGAGCAGTTCTTC. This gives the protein CATEGQRGNEQFF.